A selection of T cell receptor beta chains follows, all from one sample in a study of T-cell reconstitution after alpha-beta-depleted transplantation in children. One entry per CDR3 protein results from TCRdb running MiXCR on the PCR reads. The table includes 120,000 or so distinct CDR3 sequences, roughly 23% detected once. The source material was PBMCs, mostly from graft donor cells, sampled 180 days after TCRalphabeta/CD19-depleted stem cell transplant. The receptor set was obtained from a male patient aged 2-15 years who had a stem cell transplant for chronic granulomatous disease, so the T cells may come from the graft donor. CDR3s include the opening cysteine and the closing phenylalanine or tryptophan. The D gene is left open where the match is weak. Clone sizes are given selectively: once, few, many, or a class where the clone is expanded.

>TRBD2|TRBV5-1|.|TRBJ2-2
TGCGCCAGCAGCCTCGGGACTACCCTTTCGGAGCTGTTTTTT
CASSLGTTLSELFF
>.|TRBV24-1|.|TRBJ2-6
TGTGCCACCAGTGACCAGGTCAACGTCCTGACTTTC
CATSDQVNVLTF
>.|TRBV20-1|many|TRBJ2-5
TGCAGTGCTAGAGATTCGGACCTCCAAGAGACCCAGTACTTC
CSARDSDLQETQYF
>.|TRBV20-1|many|TRBJ1-3
TGCAGTGCTAGCGAACAGGGTTTAAACACCATATATTTT
CSASEQGLNTIYF
>TRBD1|TRBV11-2|.|TRBJ2-5
TGTGCCAGCAGCCCTCCCTCCTGGACAGGGGGCATTTTGGAGACCCAGTACTTC
CASSPPSWTGGILETQYF
>.|TRBV3-1|.|TRBJ1-5
TGTGCCAGCAGCCTAGGAGGGATGGCCGTATTATCTGGCAATCAGCCCCAGCATTTT
CASSLGGMAVLSGNQPQHF
>TRBD1|TRBV20-1|few|TRBJ1-2
TGCAGTGCTAGAGATCGACAGGGGGCTGGAGATGGCTACACCTTC
CSARDRQGAGDGYTF
>TRBD2|TRBV20-1|many|TRBJ2-3
TGCAGTGCTAGTCCTAGCGGGAGGGCCGCAGATACGCAGTATTTT
CSASPSGRAADTQYF
>TRBD2|TRBV20-1|.|TRBJ2-1
TGCAGTGCTAGGAGGCATGCAGGGACTAGCAGGTTAGATGAGCAGTTCTTC
CSARRHAGTSRLDEQFF
>TRBD1|TRBV12-3/TRBV12-4|few|TRBJ2-3
TGTGCCACATTACAGGGGGACGTCACAGATACGCAGTATTTT
CATLQGDVTDTQYF
>.|TRBV12-3/TRBV12-4|.|TRBJ2-7
TGTGCCAGCAGTTTTAAGGACAACTACGAGCAGTACTTC
CASSFKDNYEQYF
>.|TRBV9|.|TRBJ2-2
TGTGCCAGCAGCGTAGGTGGAGGGCCCACCGGGGAGCTGTTTTTT
CASSVGGGPTGELFF
>.|TRBV7-7|.|TRBJ2-1
TGTGCTAGCAGCCCTGGGGTGGGCGATGAGCAGTTCTTC
CASSPGVGDEQFF
>.|TRBV9|many|TRBJ2-7
TGTGCCAGCAGCGTAGAGCCTAGCGCCTCCTACGAGCAGTACTTC
CASSVEPSASYEQYF
>TRBD2|TRBV15|.|TRBJ2-2
TGTGCCACCAGCAGAGATTCGGTCGGCGGGGGGAGCACCGGGGAGCTGTTTTTT
CATSRDSVGGGSTGELFF
>.|TRBV7-9|few|TRBJ2-5
TGTGCCAGCAGCCGAGCCCCAGAGACCCAGTACTTC
CASSRAPETQYF
>.|TRBV7-9|.|TRBJ2-1
TGTGCCAGCAGCTTAGGTCTTCAGGGCGGGGATGAGCAGTTCTTC
CASSLGLQGGDEQFF
>TRBD2|TRBV12-3/TRBV12-4|.|TRBJ2-1
TGTGCCAGCAGTCAGACTAGCGGGGGGGCCAATGAGCAGTTCTTC
CASSQTSGGANEQFF
>.|TRBV20-1|many|TRBJ1-1
TGCAGTGCTAGAGGGAGATACACTGAAGCTTTCTTT
CSARGRYTEAFF
>.|TRBV9|few|TRBJ2-3
TGTGCCAGCAGCGTCTCCCTGGTGGGGCGCGGGACAGATACGCAGTATTTT
CASSVSLVGRGTDTQYF
>.|TRBV14|few|TRBJ2-4
TGTGCCAGCAGCCCCATGGACATGGCCAAAAACATTCAGTACTTC
CASSPMDMAKNIQYF
>.|TRBV12-3/TRBV12-4|.|TRBJ2-1
TGTGCCAGCAGTTTAGCTGGGCGGCTGAGCTCCTACAATGAGCAGTTCTTC
CASSLAGRLSSYNEQFF
>.|TRBV20-1|few|TRBJ2-7
TGCAGTGCTAGAGATCTGGTCAGGGTGCGAGCTTACGAGCAGTACTTC
CSARDLVRVRAYEQYF
>TRBD2|TRBV20-1|.|TRBJ2-7
TGCAGTGCTAGATTTGAGCGGGGCCCCTACGAGCAGTACTTC
CSARFERGPYEQYF
>.|TRBV29-1|.|TRBJ2-1
.
CSVAIGISEQIF
>.|TRBV4-3|.|TRBJ2-7
TGCGCCAGCAGCCGCGTCCGGGACAACTCCTACGAGCAGTACTTC
CASSRVRDNSYEQYF